A selection of T cell receptor beta chains follows, all from one sample in a study of patients and donors after allogeneic stem cell transplantation. Each CDR3 protein is one row after TCRdb ran MiXCR on the RT-PCR reads. The table lists 400,000 to 500,000 distinct CDR3 sequences, roughly 17% of them singletons. Sequencing was performed on blood, either unsorted or a sorted T cell fraction (not recorded which). Receptor source: a human donor who was either an allogeneic HSCT recipient or a stem cell or donor lymphocyte infusion donor (not recorded which). It is not recorded whose cells these are; they may come from a transplant donor. CDR3s include the opening cysteine and the closing phenylalanine or tryptophan. Clone size appears in some rows only: once, few, many, or a class for an expanded clone.

size: NA; V: TRBV7-3; CDR3: CASSLTAGAHTEAFF
size: NA; V: TRBV30; CDR3: CALGGNEQFF
size: NA; V: TRBV3-1; CDR3: CASSHPRLPNTGELFF
size: many; V: TRBV25-1; CDR3: CASSEWRGVNTGELFF
size: NA; V: TRBV20-1; CDR3: CSAPTNGRSQFF
size: NA; V: TRBV5-4; CDR3: CASSLVIGLAGGVEQFF
size: NA; V: TRBV7-2; CDR3: CASSLRLAGGFRETQYF
size: few; V: TRBV9; CDR3: CASSVDQGDGYTF
size: many; V: TRBV20-1; CDR3: CSARDSRDSYEQYF
size: few; V: TRBV6-5; CDR3: CASSYSGGRAASYNEQFF
size: few; V: TRBV9; CDR3: CASSDPATGTTVRSGNTIYF
size: NA; V: TRBV5-1; CDR3: CASGPEVQMNTEAFF
size: NA; V: TRBV4-3; CDR3: CASSLRTSGATGELFF
size: few; V: TRBV4-1; CDR3: CASSQPLAGSTDTQYF
size: many; V: TRBV4-3; CDR3: CASSRLNTGELFF
size: NA; V: TRBV19; CDR3: CASSSPGHVAYEQYF
size: NA; V: TRBV5-6; CDR3: CASSLEPENTEAFF
size: NA; V: TRBV29-1; CDR3: CSVEESHSEKLFF
size: few; V: TRBV4-1; CDR3: CASSQDQAVGQGAGNQPQHF
size: few; V: TRBV5-1; CDR3: CASSERQGRNTGELFF
size: many; V: TRBV12-3/TRBV12-4; CDR3: CASVTQGDEQFF
size: NA; V: TRBV24-1; CDR3: CATSDGGAQETQYF
size: NA; V: TRBV3-1; CDR3: CASSQREALDGYTF
size: NA; V: TRBV4-2; CDR3: CASSQVGTTRNTEAFF
size: NA; V: TRBV4-3; CDR3: CASRQEPYNSPLHF
size: many; V: TRBV12-3/TRBV12-4; CDR3: CASSPPRGYTEAFF
size: once; V: TRBV4-1; CDR3: CASSQVGGENNEQFF
size: NA; V: TRBV18; CDR3: CASSTTSSGGPGTQYF
size: few; V: TRBV6-1; CDR3: CASSDRGLGTEAFF
size: few; V: TRBV5-5; CDR3: CASSLSDRVAYSNQPQLF
size: NA; V: TRBV6-5; CDR3: CASSSGVGAQHF
size: few; V: TRBV6-2/TRBV6-3; CDR3: CASSLIPGQGFADTQYF
size: many; V: TRBV12-3/TRBV12-4; CDR3: CASSLLGYEQYF
size: NA; V: TRBV18; CDR3: CASSPRRSSDSFNGYTF
size: few; V: TRBV5-6; CDR3: CASSWATKLYYGYTF
size: few; V: TRBV12-3/TRBV12-4; CDR3: CASSLGGVAEAFF
size: NA; V: TRBV20-1; CDR3: CSAIPLRYTDTQYF
size: many; V: TRBV10-3; CDR3: CATTLGGGTYEQYF
size: few; V: TRBV27; CDR3: CASSMEGGRKSKNIQYF
size: few; V: TRBV7-9; CDR3: CASRIAGGGYTF
size: many; V: TRBV6-1; CDR3: CASSRDSYYGYTF